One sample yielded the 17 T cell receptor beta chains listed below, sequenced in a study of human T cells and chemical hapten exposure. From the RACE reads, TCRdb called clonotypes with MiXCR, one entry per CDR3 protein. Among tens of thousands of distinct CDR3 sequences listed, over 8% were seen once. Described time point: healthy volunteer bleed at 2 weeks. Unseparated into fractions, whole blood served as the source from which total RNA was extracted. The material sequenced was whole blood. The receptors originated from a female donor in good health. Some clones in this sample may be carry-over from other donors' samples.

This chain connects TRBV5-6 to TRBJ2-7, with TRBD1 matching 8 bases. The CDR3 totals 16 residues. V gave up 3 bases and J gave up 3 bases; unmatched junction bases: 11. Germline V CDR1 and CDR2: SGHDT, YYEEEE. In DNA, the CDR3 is TGTGCCAGCAGCTGGAGGCGGGACAGGCGGTTCTACGAGCAGTACTTC. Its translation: CASSWRRDRRFYEQYF.

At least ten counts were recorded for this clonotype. The CDR3 here is CASSRIGKTDTQYF. CDR3 nucleotides: TGTGCCAGCTCACGGATCGGGAAAACAGATACGCAGTATTTT. The chain uses TRBV18 and TRBJ2-3; D is perhaps TRBD2 (5 bases). Trimming cost V 4 bases and J 3 bases, with 11 bases left between them. The germline gives CDR1 KGHSH, CDR2 LQKENI. The CDR3 length is 14 residues.

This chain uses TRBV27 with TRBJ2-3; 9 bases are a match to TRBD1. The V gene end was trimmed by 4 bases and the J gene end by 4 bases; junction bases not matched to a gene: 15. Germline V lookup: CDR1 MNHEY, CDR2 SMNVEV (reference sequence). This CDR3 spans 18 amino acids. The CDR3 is CASSSPNRGRLPADTQYF. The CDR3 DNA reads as TGTGCCAGCAGTTCCCCCAACAGGGGGCGCTTACCGGCAGATACGCAGTATTTT.

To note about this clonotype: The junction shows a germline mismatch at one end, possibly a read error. The CDR3 DNA sequence: TGTGCCAGCAGGACCAGGGGTAATTCACCCCTCAACTTT. Protein sequence: CASRTRGNSPLNF. The chain uses TRBV28 and TRBJ1-6; the D gene is possibly TRBD1 (6 bases). The CDR3 contains 13 residues. Germline assignment: CDR1 MDHEN and CDR2 SYDVKM.

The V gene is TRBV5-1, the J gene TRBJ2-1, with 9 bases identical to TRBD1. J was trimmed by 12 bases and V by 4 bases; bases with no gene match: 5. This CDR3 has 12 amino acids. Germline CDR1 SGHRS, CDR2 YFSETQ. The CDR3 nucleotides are TGCGCCAGCAGCCCCGGACAGGGGTTGCAGTTCTTC. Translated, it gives CASSPGQGLQFF.

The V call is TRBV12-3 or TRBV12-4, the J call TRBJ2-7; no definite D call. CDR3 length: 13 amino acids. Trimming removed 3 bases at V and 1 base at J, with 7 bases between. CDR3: CASSLVRSYEQYF. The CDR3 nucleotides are TGTGCCAGCAGTTTGGTGCGGTCCTACGAGCAGTACTTC.

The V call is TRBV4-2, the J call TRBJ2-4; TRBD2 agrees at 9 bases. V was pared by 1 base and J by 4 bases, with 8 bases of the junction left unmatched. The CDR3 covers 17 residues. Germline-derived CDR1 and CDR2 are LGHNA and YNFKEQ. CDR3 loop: CASSQVEAGGAKNIQYF. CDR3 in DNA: TGTGCCAGCAGCCAAGTAGAAGCGGGAGGAGCGAAAAACATTCAGTACTTC.

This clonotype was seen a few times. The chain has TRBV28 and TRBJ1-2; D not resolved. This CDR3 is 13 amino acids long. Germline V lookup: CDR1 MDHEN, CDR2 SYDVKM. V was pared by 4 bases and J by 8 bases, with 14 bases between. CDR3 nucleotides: TGTGCCAGCAGTTCCCTTGTGTTTGGGGGCTACACCTTC. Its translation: CASSSLVFGGYTF.

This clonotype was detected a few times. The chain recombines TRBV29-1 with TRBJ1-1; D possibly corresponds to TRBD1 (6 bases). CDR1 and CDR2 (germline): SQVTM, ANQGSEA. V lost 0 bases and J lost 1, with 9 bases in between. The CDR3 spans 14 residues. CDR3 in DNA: TGCAGCGTTGAAGAGGGGACACGGAACACTGAAGCTTTCTTT. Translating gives CSVEEGTRNTEAFF.

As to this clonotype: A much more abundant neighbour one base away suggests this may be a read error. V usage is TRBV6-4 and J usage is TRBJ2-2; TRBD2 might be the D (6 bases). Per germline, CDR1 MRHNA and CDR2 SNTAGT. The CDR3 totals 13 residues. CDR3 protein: CANSERDTGELFF. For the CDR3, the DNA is TGTGCCAACAGTGAGCGGGACACCGGGGAGCTGTTTTTT.

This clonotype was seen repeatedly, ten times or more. The CDR3 DNA reads as TGCGCCAGCAGCTTAGACGGTAATCAGCCCCAGCATTTT. This gives the protein CASSLDGNQPQHF. V and J are TRBV5-1 and TRBJ1-5, with unresolved D. Germline values: CDR1 SGHRS, CDR2 YFSETQ. CDR3 length: 13 amino acids. Trimming removed 2 bases at V and 4 bases at J, with 7 bases between.

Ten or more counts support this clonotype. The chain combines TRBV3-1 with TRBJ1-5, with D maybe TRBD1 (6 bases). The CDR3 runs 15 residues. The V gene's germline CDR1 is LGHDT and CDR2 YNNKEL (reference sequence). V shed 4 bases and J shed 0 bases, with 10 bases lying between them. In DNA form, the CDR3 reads TGTGCCAGCAGCCGGACAGTTGATAGCAATCAGCCCCAGCATTTT. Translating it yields CASSRTVDSNQPQHF.

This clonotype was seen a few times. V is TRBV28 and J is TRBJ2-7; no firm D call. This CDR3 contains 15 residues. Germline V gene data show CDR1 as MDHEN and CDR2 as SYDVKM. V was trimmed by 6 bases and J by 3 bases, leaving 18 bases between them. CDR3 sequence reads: CASSRAGQKSYEQYF. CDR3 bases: TGTGCCAGCAGCCGCGCCGGCCAGAAGAGCTACGAGCAGTACTTC.

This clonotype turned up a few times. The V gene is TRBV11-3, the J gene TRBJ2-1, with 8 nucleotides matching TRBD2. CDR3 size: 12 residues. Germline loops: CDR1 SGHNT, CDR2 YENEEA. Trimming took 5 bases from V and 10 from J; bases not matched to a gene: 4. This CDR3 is CASSPSGREQFF. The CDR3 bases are TGTGCCAGCAGCCCGAGCGGGAGAGAGCAGTTCTTC.

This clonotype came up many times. The CDR3 spells CASSYSTGHSYEQYF. CDR3 coding DNA: TGTGCCAGCAGTTACTCCACGGGACACTCCTACGAGCAGTACTTC. V usage is TRBV6-2 or TRBV6-3 and J usage is TRBJ2-7; possibly TRBD1 for D (6 bases). Deletions cut 0 bases from V and 0 bases from J, with 9 bases between. Germline values: CDR1 MNHEY, CDR2 SVGEGT. CDR3 length: 15 amino acids.

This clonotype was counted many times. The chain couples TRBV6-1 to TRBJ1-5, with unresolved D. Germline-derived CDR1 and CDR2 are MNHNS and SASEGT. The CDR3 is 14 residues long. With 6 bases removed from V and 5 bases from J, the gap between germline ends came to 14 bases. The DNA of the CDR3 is TGTGCCAGCAGCCGAGGGCGTTGGGATCAGCCCCAGCATTTT. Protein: CASSRGRWDQPQHF.

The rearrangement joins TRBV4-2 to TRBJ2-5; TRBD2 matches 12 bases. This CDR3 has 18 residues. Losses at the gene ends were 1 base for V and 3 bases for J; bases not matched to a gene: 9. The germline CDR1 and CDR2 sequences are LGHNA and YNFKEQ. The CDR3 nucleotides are TGTGCCAGCAGCCAAGGACTAGCGGGAGAGGAGAAGGAAGAGACCCAGTACTTC. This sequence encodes CASSQGLAGEEKEETQYF.